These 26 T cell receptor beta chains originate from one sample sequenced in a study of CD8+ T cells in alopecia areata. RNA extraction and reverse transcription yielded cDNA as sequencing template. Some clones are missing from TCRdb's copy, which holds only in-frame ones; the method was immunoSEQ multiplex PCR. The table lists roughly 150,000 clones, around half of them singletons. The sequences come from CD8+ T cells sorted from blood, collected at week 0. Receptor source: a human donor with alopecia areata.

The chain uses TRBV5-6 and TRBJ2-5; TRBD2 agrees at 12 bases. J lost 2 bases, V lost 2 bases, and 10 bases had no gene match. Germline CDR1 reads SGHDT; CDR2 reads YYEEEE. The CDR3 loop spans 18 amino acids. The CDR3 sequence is CASSFPPRLAGEQETQYF. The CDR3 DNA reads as TGTGCCAGCAGCTTTCCCCCAAGACTAGCGGGGGAACAAGAGACCCAGTACTTC. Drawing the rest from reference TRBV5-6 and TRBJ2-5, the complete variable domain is DAGVTQSPTHLIKTRGQQVTLRCSPKSGHDTVSWYQQALGQGPQFIFQYYEEEERQRGNFPDRFSGHQFPNYSSELNVNALLLGDSALYLCASSFPPRLAGEQETQYFGPGTRLLVL.

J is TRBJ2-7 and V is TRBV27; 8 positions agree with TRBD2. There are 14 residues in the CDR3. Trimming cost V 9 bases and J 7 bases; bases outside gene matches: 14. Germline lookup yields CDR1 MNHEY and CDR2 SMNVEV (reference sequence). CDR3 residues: CASWAGTRDGEQYF. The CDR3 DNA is TGTGCCAGTTGGGCGGGGACTAGGGACGGAGAGCAGTACTTC.

The CDR3 loop is CASRAWTSGAASDTQYF. In nucleotides, the CDR3 is TGTGCCAGCAGGGCTTGGACTAGCGGGGCGGCCTCAGATACGCAGTATTTT. The chain combines TRBV2 with TRBJ2-3, with TRBD2 matching over 12 bases. With V trimmed by 6 bases and J by 4 bases, 11 bases remained unmatched. Germline CDR1 SNHLY, CDR2 FYNNEI. The CDR3 spans 17 residues.

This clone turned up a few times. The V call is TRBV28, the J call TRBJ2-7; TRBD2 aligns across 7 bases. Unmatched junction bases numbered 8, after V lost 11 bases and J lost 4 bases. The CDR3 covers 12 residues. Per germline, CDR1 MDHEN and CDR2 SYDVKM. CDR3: CAGGDGPYEQYF. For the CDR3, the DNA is TGTGCCGGGGGGGACGGCCCATACGAGCAGTACTTC.

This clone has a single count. In DNA form, the CDR3 reads TGTGCCAGCAGCTTATCAAATCCCCGGAATGAGCAGTTCTTC. Protein: CASSLSNPRNEQFF. This chain joins TRBV7-8 and TRBJ2-1; D call uncertain. The V and J ends lost 2 bases and 7 bases respectively, with 12 bases between them. This CDR3 has 14 amino acids. Germline lookup yields CDR1 SGHVS and CDR2 FQNEAQ.

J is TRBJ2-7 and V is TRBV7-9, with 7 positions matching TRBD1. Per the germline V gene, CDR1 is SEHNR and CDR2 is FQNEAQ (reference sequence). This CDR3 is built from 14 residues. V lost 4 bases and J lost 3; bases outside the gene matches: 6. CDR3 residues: CASSSGRQGYEQYF. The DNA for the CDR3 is TGTGCCAGCAGCTCTGGACGACAGGGCTACGAGCAGTACTTC.

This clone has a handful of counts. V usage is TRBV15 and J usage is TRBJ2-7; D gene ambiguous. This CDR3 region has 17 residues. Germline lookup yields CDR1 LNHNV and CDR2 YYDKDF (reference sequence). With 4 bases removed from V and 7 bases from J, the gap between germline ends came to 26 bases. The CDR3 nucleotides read TGTGCCACCAGCACCCTCTCCGAACACAACCCGGTTTTGGAGCAGTACTTC. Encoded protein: CATSTLSEHNPVLEQYF.

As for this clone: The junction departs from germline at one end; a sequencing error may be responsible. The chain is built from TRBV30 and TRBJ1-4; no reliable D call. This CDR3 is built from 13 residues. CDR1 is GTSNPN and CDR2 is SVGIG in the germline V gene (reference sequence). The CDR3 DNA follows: TGTGCCTGGAGTAGCCCGGGCGGGAGCCCAGCTACCTTT. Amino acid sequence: CAWSSPGGSPATF.

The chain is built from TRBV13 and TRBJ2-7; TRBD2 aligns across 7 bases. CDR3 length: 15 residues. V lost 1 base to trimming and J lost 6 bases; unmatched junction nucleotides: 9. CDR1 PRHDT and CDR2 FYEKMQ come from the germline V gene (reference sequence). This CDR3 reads CASSLDSAGRFEQYF. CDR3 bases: TGTGCCAGCAGCTTAGACTCAGCGGGGAGATTCGAGCAGTACTTC.

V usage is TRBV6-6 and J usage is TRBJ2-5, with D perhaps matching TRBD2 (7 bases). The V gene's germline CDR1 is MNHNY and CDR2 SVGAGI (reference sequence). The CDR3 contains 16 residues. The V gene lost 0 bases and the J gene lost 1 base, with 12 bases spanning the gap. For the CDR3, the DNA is TGTGCCAGCAGTTACTCTCGGGGGGCCTCCCAAGAGACCCAGTACTTC. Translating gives CASSYSRGASQETQYF.

CDR3 DNA: TGCAGCGTTGTGGCGCCTAACTTGCAGGACTATGGCTACACCTTC. This codes for CSVVAPNLQDYGYTF. The chain carries TRBV29-1 and TRBJ1-2; D gene unclear. Germline assignment: CDR1 SQVTM and CDR2 ANQGSEA. CDR3 length: 15 residues. V gave up 4 bases and J gave up 3 bases, with 18 bases separating them.

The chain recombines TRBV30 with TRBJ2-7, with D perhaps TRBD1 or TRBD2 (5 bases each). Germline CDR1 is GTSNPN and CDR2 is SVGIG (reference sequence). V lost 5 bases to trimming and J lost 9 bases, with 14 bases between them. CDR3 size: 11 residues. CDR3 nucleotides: TGTGCCTGGGGCTCAGGGAGAGGGCAGTACTTC. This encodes CAWGSGRGQYF.

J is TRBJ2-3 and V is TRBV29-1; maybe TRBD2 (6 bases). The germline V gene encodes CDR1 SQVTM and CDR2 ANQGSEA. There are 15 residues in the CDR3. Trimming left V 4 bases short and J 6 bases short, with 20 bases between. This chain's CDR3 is CSVGPDYSATDTQYF. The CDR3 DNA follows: TGCAGCGTTGGACCGGACTATTCGGCTACGGATACGCAGTATTTT.

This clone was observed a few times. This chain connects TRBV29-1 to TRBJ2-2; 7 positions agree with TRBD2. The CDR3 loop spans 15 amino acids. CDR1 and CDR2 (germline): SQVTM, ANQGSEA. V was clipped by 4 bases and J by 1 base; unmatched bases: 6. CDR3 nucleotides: TGCAGCGTTGGTTTGGCGGGGGAGAACACCGGGGAGCTGTTTTTT. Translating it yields CSVGLAGENTGELFF.

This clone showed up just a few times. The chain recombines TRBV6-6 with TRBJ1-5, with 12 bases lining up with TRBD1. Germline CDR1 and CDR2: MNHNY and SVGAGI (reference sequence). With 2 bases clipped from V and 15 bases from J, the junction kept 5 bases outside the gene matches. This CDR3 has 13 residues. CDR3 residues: CASSYGTGGAPHF. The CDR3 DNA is TGTGCCAGCAGTTACGGGACAGGGGGCGCACCGCATTTT.

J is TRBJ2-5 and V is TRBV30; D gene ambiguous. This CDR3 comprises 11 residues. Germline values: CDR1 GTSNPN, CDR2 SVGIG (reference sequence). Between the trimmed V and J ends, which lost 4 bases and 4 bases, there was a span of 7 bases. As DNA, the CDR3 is TGTGCCTGGAACGTGGGAGAGACCCAGTACTTC. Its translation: CAWNVGETQYF.

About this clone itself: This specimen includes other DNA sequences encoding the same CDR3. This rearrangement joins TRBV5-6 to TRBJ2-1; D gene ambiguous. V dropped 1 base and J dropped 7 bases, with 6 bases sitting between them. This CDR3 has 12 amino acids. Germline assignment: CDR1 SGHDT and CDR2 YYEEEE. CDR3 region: CASSLLGNEQFF. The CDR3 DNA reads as TGTGCCAGCAGCTTGCTTGGGAATGAGCAGTTCTTC.

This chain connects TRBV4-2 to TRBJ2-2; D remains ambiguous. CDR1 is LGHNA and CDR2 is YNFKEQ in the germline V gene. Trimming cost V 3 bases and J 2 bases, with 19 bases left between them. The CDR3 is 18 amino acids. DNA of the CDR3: TGTGCCAGCAGCCAGGAAGCCGCGGACCAGGTCAACACCGGGGAGCTGTTTTTT. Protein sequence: CASSQEAADQVNTGELFF.

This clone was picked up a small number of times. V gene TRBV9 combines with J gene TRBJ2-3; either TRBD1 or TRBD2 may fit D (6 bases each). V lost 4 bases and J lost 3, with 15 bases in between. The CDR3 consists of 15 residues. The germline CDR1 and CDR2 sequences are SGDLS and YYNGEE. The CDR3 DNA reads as TGTGCCAGCAGCCCGTTTGGGGGGACAACAGATACGCAGTATTTT. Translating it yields CASSPFGGTTDTQYF.

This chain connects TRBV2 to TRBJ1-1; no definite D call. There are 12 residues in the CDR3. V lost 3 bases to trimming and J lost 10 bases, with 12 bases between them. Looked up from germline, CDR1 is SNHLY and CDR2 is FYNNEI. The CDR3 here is CASSDEAGGAFF. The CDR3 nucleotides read TGTGCCAGCAGTGATGAGGCAGGAGGAGCTTTCTTT.

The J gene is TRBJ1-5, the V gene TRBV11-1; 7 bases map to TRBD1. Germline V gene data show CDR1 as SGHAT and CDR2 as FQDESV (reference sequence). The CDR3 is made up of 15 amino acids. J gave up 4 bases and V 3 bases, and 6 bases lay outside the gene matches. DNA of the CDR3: TGTGCCAGCAGCTTGGGAGGACAGGCGAATCAGCCCCAGCATTTT. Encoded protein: CASSLGGQANQPQHF.

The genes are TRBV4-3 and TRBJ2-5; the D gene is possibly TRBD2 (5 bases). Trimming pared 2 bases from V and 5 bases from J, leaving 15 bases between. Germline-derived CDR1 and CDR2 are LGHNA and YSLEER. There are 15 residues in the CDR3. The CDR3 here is CASSQIFGEMETQYF. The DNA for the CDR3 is TGCGCCAGCAGCCAAATCTTCGGGGAGATGGAGACCCAGTACTTC.

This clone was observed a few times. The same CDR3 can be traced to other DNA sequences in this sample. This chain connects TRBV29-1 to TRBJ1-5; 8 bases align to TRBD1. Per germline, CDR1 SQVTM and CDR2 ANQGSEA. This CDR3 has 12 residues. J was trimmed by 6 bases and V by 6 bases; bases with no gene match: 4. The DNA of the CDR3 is TGCAGCGTGGGGACAGGAGGTCAGCCCCAGCATTTT. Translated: CSVGTGGQPQHF. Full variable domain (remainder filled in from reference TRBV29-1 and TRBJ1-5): SAVISQKPSRDICQRGTSLTIQCQVDSQVTMMFWYRQQPGQSLTLIATANQGSEATYESGFVIDKFPISRPNLTFSTLTVSNMSPEDSSIYLCSVGTGGQPQHFGDGTRLSIL.

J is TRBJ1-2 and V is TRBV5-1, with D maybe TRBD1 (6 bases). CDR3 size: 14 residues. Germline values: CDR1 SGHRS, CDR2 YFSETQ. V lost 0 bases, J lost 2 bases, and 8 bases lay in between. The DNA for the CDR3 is TGCGCCAGCAGCTTGGACACAGGGAACTATGGCTACACCTTC. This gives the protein CASSLDTGNYGYTF.

The CDR3 DNA reads TGTGCCAGTAGTATAAATCAGGTAACCGAGCAGTACTTC. It specifies CASSINQVTEQYF. The chain recombines TRBV19 with TRBJ2-7; D gene unclear. Germline CDR1 LNHDA, CDR2 SQIVND (reference sequence). The CDR3 runs to 13 residues. Trimming stripped 2 bases from V and 6 bases from J, with 11 bases between.

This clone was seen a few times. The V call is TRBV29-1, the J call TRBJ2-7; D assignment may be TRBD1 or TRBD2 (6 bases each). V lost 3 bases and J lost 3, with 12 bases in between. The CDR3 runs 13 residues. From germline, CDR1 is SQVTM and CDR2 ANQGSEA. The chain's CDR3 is CSVEGGSYYEQYF. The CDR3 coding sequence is TGCAGCGTTGAGGGGGGCAGTTACTACGAGCAGTACTTC.